Below, 14 T cell receptor beta chains from the same sample are listed, as sequenced in a study of blood T cell repertoires in COVID-19 (dated by TCRdb to about 2020). Receptor libraries were prepared by the immunoSEQ multiplex PCR assay. Sourced from immuneACCESS, this table was stored by TCRdb with only in-frame sequences that have V and J called. A share of the clones is absent; for the studies checked, an unresolved V gene accounts for under half, and the remainder has no known explanation. Across this sample there are about 360,000 clones, with approximately 87% seen only once. The ten largest clones take up 1.3% of the sample. The sequenced sample was PBMCs or T cells enriched from blood (not recorded which). Receptors originate from a man younger than 45 who had recovered from COVID-19.

The genes are TRBV6-1 and TRBJ1-1; no reliable D call. CDR1 and CDR2 from the germline V gene are MNHNS and SASEGT. Trimming removed 1 base at V and 5 bases at J, with 8 bases between. The CDR3 extends over 13 amino acids. The CDR3 loop reads CASSEGGRTEAFF. The CDR3 nucleotides read TGTGCCAGCAGTGAAGGTGGGAGAACTGAAGCTTTCTTT.

This clone was recorded only once. The CDR3 nucleotides read TGTGCCTGGAGTGTATGGCGGGACCAACGCTACGAGCAGTACTTC. Protein: CAWSVWRDQRYEQYF. The chain has TRBV30 and TRBJ2-7, with a tentative D call TRBD2 (6 bases). V lost 0 bases, J lost 3 bases, and 15 bases lay in between. CDR3 length equals 15 residues. The germline CDR1 and CDR2 sequences are GTSNPN and SVGIG (reference sequence). Together with reference TRBV30 and TRBJ2-7, the CDR3 gives the full variable domain: SQTIHQWPATLVQPVGSPLSLECTVEGTSNPNLYWYRQAAGRGLQLLFYSVGIGQISSEVPQNLSASRPQDRQFILSSKKLLLSDSGFYLCAWSVWRDQRYEQYFGPGTRLTVT.

The J gene is TRBJ1-1, the V gene TRBV19; 8 positions agree with TRBD1. This CDR3 has 15 residues. The V and J ends lost 5 bases and 4 bases, in that order; junction bases with no gene match: 9. CDR1 and CDR2 from the germline V gene are LNHDA and SQIVND (reference sequence). CDR3 in amino acids: CASSLEGQGRTEAFF. The CDR3 coding sequence is TGTGCCAGTAGTCTTGAAGGACAGGGCCGCACTGAAGCTTTCTTT.

The J gene is TRBJ1-2, the V gene TRBV2; perhaps TRBD1 as D (5 bases). The germline V gene has CDR1 SNHLY and CDR2 FYNNEI. Deletions cut 6 bases from V and 5 bases from J, with 10 bases between. The CDR3 extends over 12 amino acids. The CDR3 DNA is TGTGCCAGCAGGGTGACAGCTTATGGCTACACCTTC. Translating it yields CASRVTAYGYTF.

This clone appeared a single time. Other DNA sequences in the same sample also yield this CDR3. The V call is TRBV6-5, the J call TRBJ1-1; D remains unclear. From germline, CDR1 is MNHEY and CDR2 SVGAGI. The V gene lost 0 bases and the J gene lost 1 base, with 6 bases spanning the gap. The CDR3 covers 14 residues. CDR3 residues: CASSYSAGNTEAFF. The CDR3 coding sequence is TGTGCCAGCAGTTACTCTGCGGGGAACACTGAAGCTTTCTTT.

This clone has only one observation. The chain has TRBV7-9 and TRBJ1-1; D is possibly TRBD1 (6 bases). The germline gives CDR1 SEHNR, CDR2 FQNEAQ (reference sequence). The CDR3 has 15 residues. The V and J ends lost 5 bases and 1 base respectively, with 14 bases between them. CDR3 protein: CASSNLQGGNTEAFF. The DNA of the CDR3 is TGTGCCAGCAGCAACCTACAGGGCGGGAACACTGAAGCTTTCTTT.

This clone was observed a handful of times. The sample carries other DNA sequences with the same CDR3. CDR3 nucleotide sequence: TGCAGCGTTGAATCGGGGAACTATGGCTACACCTTC. It codes for CSVESGNYGYTF. The chain combines TRBV29-1 with TRBJ1-2; no clear D. The germline V gene has CDR1 SQVTM and CDR2 ANQGSEA. This CDR3 region has 12 residues. Between the trimmed V and J ends, which lost 2 bases and 2 bases, there was a span of 6 bases.

The V call is TRBV29-1, the J call TRBJ1-1; D might be TRBD1 (6 bases). Deletions cut 4 bases from V and 1 base from J, with 19 bases between. The CDR3 is 16 amino acids. The germline V gene has CDR1 SQVTM and CDR2 ANQGSEA. The CDR3 loop reads CSVASIVLQGNTEAFF. The CDR3, as DNA: TGCAGCGTTGCGAGTATAGTTTTACAGGGGAACACTGAAGCTTTCTTT.

The J gene is TRBJ2-5, the V gene TRBV27; 7 bases align to TRBD2. Germline V gives CDR1 MNHEY, CDR2 SMNVEV (reference sequence). Losses at the gene ends were 6 bases for V and 2 bases for J; bases not matched to a gene: 6. The CDR3 is 14 residues long. This CDR3 reads CASSLGTIQETQYF. CDR3 DNA: TGTGCCAGCAGCCTCGGGACTATACAAGAGACCCAGTACTTC.

The chain has TRBV6-5 and TRBJ2-1; D is uncertain. This CDR3 has 13 amino acids. The germline V gene encodes CDR1 MNHEY and CDR2 SVGAGI. Trimming removed 6 bases from V and 4 bases from J, with 10 bases in between. DNA for the CDR3: TGTGCCAGCAGGTCTGTTAATTACAATGAGCAGTTCTTC. Residues: CASRSVNYNEQFF.

The genes are TRBV2 and TRBJ1-1; TRBD1 is a possible D gene (5 bases). V was clipped by 5 bases and J by 11 bases, with 18 bases between them. There are 13 residues in the CDR3. Germline-derived CDR1 and CDR2 are SNHLY and FYNNEI. CDR3 amino acids: CASSSGQGLFAFF. CDR3 DNA sequence: TGTGCCAGCAGTTCAGGGCAGGGTCTGTTCGCTTTCTTT.

The V and J genes are TRBV6-5 and TRBJ1-6; D is unclear. Germline V gene data show CDR1 as MNHEY and CDR2 as SVGAGI. The V end was cut by 7 bases, the J end by 5 bases, with 12 bases between. This CDR3 comprises 14 residues. CDR3: CASTLTPDNSPLHF. The DNA for the CDR3 is TGTGCCAGCACCTTGACACCGGATAATTCACCCCTCCACTTT.

This chain connects TRBV25-1 to TRBJ2-2; 9 bases map to TRBD1. CDR3 length equals 16 residues. Trimming cost V 3 bases and J 6 bases; bases outside gene matches: 8. Germline-derived CDR1 and CDR2 are MGHDK and SYGVNS. The CDR3 here is CASSDPGQGLSGELFF. As DNA, the CDR3 is TGTGCCAGCAGTGACCCGGGACAGGGTTTGTCCGGGGAGCTGTTTTTT.

This chain uses TRBV5-4 with TRBJ2-1, with a weak D call TRBD2 (6 bases). CDR3 size: 13 residues. Germline CDR1 SGHNT, CDR2 YYREEE (reference sequence). V dropped 6 bases and J dropped 4 bases, with 11 bases sitting between them. The CDR3 DNA sequence: TGTGCCAGCACCGCGCGGGGATACAATGAGCAGTTCTTC. This sequence encodes CASTARGYNEQFF.